These 20 T cell receptor beta chains were sequenced from one sample in a study of identical twins. TCRdb processed the 5' RACE reads anew with MiXCR; each CDR3 protein has one entry. Among nearly 650,000 distinct CDR3 sequences listed, just over 7% were seen once. The data also belong to a second study, concerning yellow fever vaccine responses in identical twins.

Sequencing was done on a sample of PBMCs. The receptors originated from a woman aged 18-29 years in good health.

As regards this clonotype: This may arise from a read error, as a much more abundant clone is one base away. The chain joins TRBV10-3 to TRBJ1-4; D is perhaps TRBD1 (5 bases). Trimming stripped 1 base from V and 6 bases from J, with 15 bases between. The CDR3 is made up of 16 amino acids. Germline values: CDR1 ENHRY, CDR2 SYGVKD. CDR3 in DNA: TGTGCCATCAGTGAGTACGACAGTGGGGCGCATGAAAAACTGTTTTTT. This translates into CAISEYDSGAHEKLFF.

The chain employs TRBV11-3 and TRBJ2-1; D is uncertain. The length of the CDR3 is 12 residues. V lost 0 bases and J 12 bases, leaving 9 bases between the germline ends. Germline V CDR1 and CDR2: SGHNT, YENEEA. CDR3 coding DNA: TGTGCCAGCAGCTTAGATCACCGCGCGCAGTTCTTC. Its translation is CASSLDHRAQFF.

The chain combines TRBV12-3 or TRBV12-4 with TRBJ2-5; weak D call: TRBD2 (5 bases). The CDR3 is 13 residues long. With 6 bases removed from V and 5 bases from J, the gap between germline ends came to 13 bases. CDR3 DNA: TGTGCCAGCAGGGAGAGGGCGTGGGAGACCCAGTACTTC. Protein product: CASRERAWETQYF.

The CDR3 DNA follows: TGTGCCAGCAGCTCTACCCCGGGACTAGCGGGAAATGAGCAGTTCTTC. This sequence encodes CASSSTPGLAGNEQFF. The genes are TRBV7-6 and TRBJ2-1, with 13 bases lining up with TRBD2. The CDR3 length is 16 residues. The J segment lost 7 bases and the V segment lost 4 bases, leaving 7 bases of the junction unmatched. Germline V CDR1 and CDR2: SGHVS, FNYEAQ.

This chain uses TRBV29-1 with TRBJ2-3, with D tentatively TRBD2 (6 bases). CDR3 length: 14 residues. CDR1 SQVTM and CDR2 ANQGSEA come from the germline V gene. V was trimmed by 4 bases and J by 5 bases, leaving 16 bases between them. The CDR3 coding sequence is TGCAGCGTTGGCCCTAGCGACTTTGGAGATACGCAGTATTTT. Protein: CSVGPSDFGDTQYF.

In this sample, this clonotype turned up many times. The CDR3 region is CASSDPPRTGELFF. The CDR3 nucleotides read TGCGCCAGCAGCGACCCACCTAGGACCGGGGAGCTGTTTTTT. The rearrangement links TRBV5-1 to TRBJ2-2; D remains unclear. The CDR3 has 14 amino acids. Germline loops: CDR1 SGHRS, CDR2 YFSETQ. Trimming removed 4 bases at V and 5 bases at J, with 12 bases between.

The chain links TRBV28 to TRBJ2-6; no firm D call. The CDR3 is 15 residues long. Trimming removed 5 bases from V and 0 bases from J, with 8 bases in between. Germline lookup yields CDR1 MDHEN and CDR2 SYDVKM. CDR3 in amino acids: CASSRHGSGANVLTF. The CDR3 nucleotides read TGTGCCAGCAGTCGACACGGCTCTGGGGCCAACGTCCTGACTTTC.

There are many counts of this clonotype. The chain employs TRBV4-1 and TRBJ2-7, with 10 nucleotides matching TRBD2. The CDR3 is 17 amino acids. Losses at the gene ends were 0 bases for V and 7 bases for J; bases not matched to a gene: 12. Germline V gives CDR1 MGHRA, CDR2 YSYEKL. In DNA, the CDR3 is TGCGCCAGCAGCCAAGACTGGGTGGCTAGCGGGAGTGGAGAGCAGTACTTC. Its translation is CASSQDWVASGSGEQYF.

This clonotype was seen repeatedly, ten times or more. This chain joins TRBV13 and TRBJ2-1; D call uncertain. This CDR3 contains 12 residues. Germline V CDR1 and CDR2: PRHDT, FYEKMQ (reference sequence). V lost 1 base and J 16 bases, leaving 14 bases between the germline ends. CDR3 in DNA: TGTGCCAGCAGCTTAGTAGCACGTGAGTTTTTCTTC. It encodes CASSLVAREFFF.

This clonotype was counted between two and nine times. The rearrangement uses TRBV2 and TRBJ2-1; no definite D call. V shed 5 bases and J shed 0 bases, with 14 bases lying between them. Per the germline V gene, CDR1 is SNHLY and CDR2 is FYNNEI. The CDR3 covers 16 residues. This CDR3 is CASSPGLRSSYNEQFF. Here the CDR3 DNA reads TGTGCCAGCAGTCCCGGGCTTCGAAGCTCCTACAATGAGCAGTTCTTC.

V is TRBV20-1 and J is TRBJ2-3, with D hard to call. Germline assignment: CDR1 DFQATT and CDR2 SNEGSKA (reference sequence). Trimming took off 2 bases at V and 2 bases at J, with 8 bases between the two ends. The CDR3 is 13 residues long. The DNA of the CDR3 is TGCAGTGCTAGAAAGGAGTCCACAGATACGCAGTATTTT. This gives the protein CSARKESTDTQYF.

This clonotype occurred many times. V gene TRBV7-8 combines with J gene TRBJ2-7, with D uncertain. The V end lost 1 base, the J end lost 5 bases, and 9 bases lay between the germline ends. The CDR3 has 13 amino acids. Germline V lookup: CDR1 SGHVS, CDR2 FQNEAQ. CDR3 nucleotides: TGTGCCAGCAGCTTAGGAACGTACAACGAGCAGTACGTC. It codes for CASSLGTYNEQYV.

The chain recombines TRBV12-3 or TRBV12-4 with TRBJ1-1, with a possible D match to TRBD1 (5 bases). V lost 8 bases, J lost 0 bases, and 13 bases lay in between. This CDR3 region has 14 residues. The CDR3: CASGGFALNTEAFF. As DNA, the CDR3 is TGTGCCAGCGGGGGGTTTGCTCTGAACACTGAAGCTTTCTTT.

This clonotype was detected a few times. The rearrangement uses TRBV5-5 and TRBJ2-1, with D perhaps TRBD2 (5 bases). The CDR3 contains 16 residues. The V gene lost 0 bases and the J gene lost 3 bases, with 13 bases spanning the gap. In germline, CDR1 is SGHKS, CDR2 YYEKEE (reference sequence). DNA for the CDR3: TGTGCCAGCAGCTTGGATCCAGCGGAAAACTACAATGAGCAGTTCTTC. Its translation is CASSLDPAENYNEQFF.

V and J are TRBV2 and TRBJ1-5, with a possible D match to TRBD1 (6 bases). CDR3 size: 15 residues. Trimming left V 5 bases short and J 3 bases short, with 14 bases between. In germline, CDR1 is SNHLY, CDR2 FYNNEI. CDR3 nucleotides: TGTGCCAGCAGTCAACAGGGTAGGGACAATCAGCCCCAGCATTTT. This encodes CASSQQGRDNQPQHF.

This clonotype was observed a few times. This chain joins TRBV5-1 and TRBJ2-7; 7 bases match TRBD1. Germline CDR1 and CDR2: SGHRS and YFSETQ. The J segment lost 0 bases and the V segment lost 0 bases, leaving 9 bases of the junction unmatched. The CDR3 covers 17 residues. For the CDR3, the DNA is TGCGCCAGCAGCTTGGCGAACACAGGGGCGAGCTCCTACGAGCAGTACTTC. This codes for CASSLANTGASSYEQYF.

The table lists this clonotype with many counts. A junction end diverges from the germline sequence, so it may reflect a read error. The genes are TRBV12-3 or TRBV12-4 and TRBJ2-4, with D possibly called TRBD1 or TRBD2 (6 bases each). The CDR3 spans 14 residues. The CDR3, as DNA: TGTGCCAGCAGCTTAGGGGGGGCCAAAAACATTCAGTACTTC. Protein sequence: CASSLGGAKNIQYF.

This clonotype was recorded at least ten times. The CDR3 DNA reads TGTGCCAGCAGTCCCCTTGGCCTGAACACTGAAGCTTTCTTT. Translating it yields CASSPLGLNTEAFF. The chain employs TRBV12-3 or TRBV12-4 and TRBJ1-1; D not resolved. Trimming stripped 5 bases from V and 0 bases from J, with 10 bases between. There are 14 residues in the CDR3.

This clonotype has only a few counts. The rearrangement uses TRBV6-5 and TRBJ2-3; D is possibly TRBD1 or TRBD2 (5 bases each). V shed 4 bases and J shed 6 bases, with 14 bases lying between them. CDR1 and CDR2 (germline): MNHEY, SVGAGI. The CDR3 covers 14 residues. This CDR3 is CASSFRGLGDTQYF. CDR3 bases: TGTGCCAGCAGTTTTCGGGGCCTGGGGGATACGCAGTATTTT.

This clonotype has at least ten counts. V usage is TRBV24-1 and J usage is TRBJ1-1; weak D call: TRBD1 (5 bases). CDR1 is KGHDR and CDR2 is SFDVKD in the germline V gene. The CDR3 has 11 residues. V lost 4 bases and J lost 11, with 10 bases in between. CDR3 residues: CATSDGTGAFF. CDR3 nucleotide sequence: TGTGCCACCAGTGACGGGACCGGGGCTTTCTTT.